A selection of T cell receptor beta chains follows, all from one sample in a study of OX40 agonist ivuxolimab in advanced cancers. Clones were read by immunoSEQ multiplex PCR, and TCRdb kept only the in-frame ones, dropping some. The repertoire holds about 89,000 clones, about 92% seen once, with roughly 0.26% in the top ten. Sequenced here: CD4+ or CD8+ T cells sorted from blood, sampled in a trial of the OX40 agonist ivuxolimab. The receptor set was obtained from an adult with an advanced solid tumor such as melanoma, head and neck, liver or kidney cancer. Each CDR3 is given with its conserved first and last residue. D genes are given only for firm matches. Clone size appears in some rows only: once, few, many, or a class for an expanded clone.

>TRBJ1-3|-|-|TRBV28
CASRGSSGNTIYF
TGTGCCAGCAGGGGAAGCTCTGGAAACACCATATATTTT
>TRBJ2-5|-|-|TRBV15
CATSRGSEGAQTQYF
TGTGCCACCAGCAGAGGTAGCGAAGGGGCGCAGACCCAGTACTTC
>TRBJ1-1|-|-|TRBV30
CAWSVLQPNTEAFF
TGTGCCTGGAGTGTACTACAGCCGAACACTGAAGCTTTCTTT
>TRBJ2-3|-|-|TRBV30
CAWSVRRVSDTQYF
TGTGCCTGGAGTGTACGCAGGGTTTCAGATACGCAGTATTTT
>TRBJ2-3|TRBD1|-|TRBV9
CASSPKGAGATTDTQYF
TGTGCCAGCAGCCCCAAGGGGGCAGGAGCGACCACAGATACGCAGTATTTT
>TRBJ1-5|-|-|TRBV5-3
CARSLYIRDQPQHF
TGTGCCAGAAGCTTGTACATCAGGGATCAGCCCCAGCATTTT
>TRBJ2-1|TRBD1|-|TRBV2
CASRGTGREQFF
TGTGCCAGCAGAGGGACAGGGCGTGAGCAGTTCTTC
>TRBJ1-3|-|-|TRBV6-5
CASSYVGTGNTIYF
TGTGCCAGCAGTTACGTCGGAACTGGAAACACCATATATTTT
>TRBJ1-5|-|-|TRBV7-8
CASSLVTRSNQPQHF
TGTGCCAGCAGCTTAGTAACCAGAAGCAATCAGCCCCAGCATTTT
>TRBJ2-3|-|-|TRBV9
CASALSGDTQYF
TGTGCCAGCGCTCTTTCGGGGGATACGCAGTATTTT
>TRBJ1-4|-|-|TRBV30
CASTGRSATEEKLFF
TGTGCCTCGACAGGACGGTCCGCAACCGAAGAAAAACTGTTTTTT
>TRBJ2-6|TRBD2|-|TRBV11-2
CASSLLAGGSSGANVLTF
TGTGCCAGCAGCTTACTAGCGGGGGGCTCCTCTGGGGCCAACGTCCTGACTTTC
>TRBJ1-6|TRBD1|-|TRBV7-2
CASSRSGTDYNSPLHF
TGTGCCAGCAGCAGATCCGGGACAGACTATAATTCACCCCTCCACTTT
>TRBJ2-2|-|-|TRBV16
CASSRVGTDTGELFF
TGTGCCAGCAGCCGAGTCGGGACGGACACCGGGGAGCTGTTTTTT
>TRBJ1-5|-|-|TRBV5-4
CASSVAGNQPQHF
TGTGCCAGCAGCGTAGCAGGGAATCAGCCCCAGCATTTT
>TRBJ1-2|-|-|TRBV7-6
CASSSYSYGYTF
TGTGCCAGCAGCTCCTACAGCTATGGCTACACCTTC
>TRBJ1-2|-|-|TRBV2
CASTPRLGGYTF
TGTGCCAGCACTCCTAGGCTGGGAGGCTACACCTTC
>TRBJ1-3|-|-|TRBV5-1
CASSREVLSGNTIYF
TGCGCCAGCAGCCGGGAGGTGCTCTCTGGAAACACCATATATTTT
>TRBJ1-5|TRBD1|-|TRBV5-1
CASSPGQLSNQPQHF
TGCGCCAGCAGCCCGGGACAGTTGAGCAATCAGCCCCAGCATTTT
>TRBJ1-3|-|-|TRBV5-1
CASSRSDGNTIYF
TGCGCCAGCAGTCGTAGTGACGGAAACACCATATATTTT
>TRBJ2-3|TRBD2|-|TRBV7-8
CASSTNSIGTKDTDTQYF
TGTGCCAGCAGCACGAACTCCATAGGGACTAAAGACACAGATACGCAGTATTTT
>TRBJ1-2|-|once|TRBV9
CASSGPPLYRVYYGYTF
TGTGCCAGCAGCGGCCCGCCCCTCTACAGGGTCTACTATGGCTACACCTTC
>TRBJ1-1|-|-|TRBV6-5
CASTRGRDNTEAFF
TGTGCCAGCACGCGAGGTCGGGACAACACTGAAGCTTTCTTT
>TRBJ2-1|-|-|TRBV2
CASSGLEGNNEQFF
TGTGCCAGCAGTGGGCTGGAGGGTAACAATGAGCAGTTCTTC
>TRBJ1-2|-|-|TRBV4-3
CASSQDSGNYGYTF
TGCGCCAGCAGCCAAGATTCAGGGAACTATGGCTACACCTTC
>TRBJ2-7|-|-|TRBV10-3
CAISDSHEQYF
TGTGCCATCAGTGATTCCCACGAGCAGTACTTC
>TRBJ1-5|TRBD1|-|TRBV6-6
CASSYVDRGLAQHF
TGTGCCAGCAGTTATGTTGACAGGGGGTTGGCCCAGCATTTT
>TRBJ1-2|TRBD1|-|TRBV5-1
CASSLEGTGDYVPDGYTF
TGCGCCAGCAGCTTGGAGGGGACAGGGGACTATGTCCCCGACGGCTACACCTTC
>TRBJ1-1|-|-|TRBV4-2
CASSQEWKRSEAFF
TGTGCCAGCAGCCAAGAGTGGAAAAGGAGTGAAGCTTTCTTT
>TRBJ1-3|-|-|TRBV4-1
CASSQGWVSGNTIYF
TGCGCCAGCAGCCAAGGTTGGGTCTCCGGAAACACCATATATTTT
>TRBJ1-1|TRBD1|-|TRBV6-1
CASSETGTGGTEAFF
TGTGCCAGCAGTGAAACCGGGACAGGAGGCACTGAAGCTTTCTTT
>TRBJ2-6|-|once|TRBV5-1
CASSSRHDSGANVLTF
TGCGCCAGCAGCTCCAGACACGACTCTGGGGCCAACGTCCTGACTTTC
>TRBJ2-2|-|-|TRBV5-1
CASSPSESGELFF
TGCGCCAGCAGTCCAAGTGAGTCCGGGGAGCTGTTTTTT
>TRBJ2-3|TRBD1|-|TRBV30
CAWSLGQGVDTQYF
TGTGCCTGGAGTTTGGGACAGGGGGTAGATACGCAGTATTTT
>TRBJ2-1|-|-|TRBV4-2
CASSQAVFDYNEQFF
TGTGCCAGCAGCCAAGCAGTTTTTGACTACAATGAGCAGTTCTTC
>TRBJ2-5|-|-|TRBV6-6
CASSYSGETQYF
TGTGCCAGCAGTTACTCAGGAGAGACCCAGTACTTC
>TRBJ1-5|TRBD1|-|TRBV28
CASRSWGQGDQPQHF
TGTGCCAGCAGATCTTGGGGACAGGGAGATCAGCCCCAGCATTTT
>TRBJ1-3|-|-|TRBV4-2
CASSQSQRATIYF
TGTGCCAGCAGCCAATCACAGAGGGCGACCATATATTTT
>TRBJ2-5|-|-|TRBV4-2
CASSQDNGRETQYF
TGTGCCAGCAGCCAGGACAACGGGAGAGAGACCCAGTACTTC
>TRBJ2-1|TRBD1|-|TRBV7-2
CAQGRTGPANEQFF
TGTGCCCAGGGGAGGACAGGGCCAGCGAATGAGCAGTTCTTC
>TRBJ1-1|-|-|TRBV7-2
CASSSRVNTEAFF
TGTGCCAGCAGCTCCCGGGTGAACACTGAAGCTTTCTTT
>TRBJ1-5|TRBD1|-|TRBV2
CASTGTGGADQPQHF
TGTGCCAGCACCGGGACAGGGGGCGCGGATCAGCCCCAGCATTTT
>TRBJ2-1|TRBD1|-|TRBV10-3
CAISDPGQGTDNEQFF
TGTGCCATCAGTGATCCGGGACAGGGAACGGACAATGAGCAGTTCTTC
>TRBJ2-2|-|-|TRBV30
CARRGSNTGELFF
TGTGCCCGAAGGGGATCTAACACCGGGGAGCTGTTTTTT
>TRBJ2-3|-|once|TRBV28
CASSSFGGGNSNTQYF
TGTGCCAGCAGTTCCTTTGGGGGGGGCAATTCAAATACGCAGTATTTT
>TRBJ2-3|TRBD1|-|TRBV6-5
CASSGRTGSDTQYF
TGTGCCAGCAGTGGACGGACAGGGTCAGATACGCAGTATTTT
>TRBJ2-1|-|-|TRBV7-2
CASSSFNEQFF
TGTGCCAGCAGCTCATTCAATGAGCAGTTCTTC
>TRBJ2-1|TRBD2|-|TRBV4-2
CASSRSLAGGLYNEQFF
TGTGCCAGCAGCCGATCACTAGCGGGGGGCCTTTACAATGAGCAGTTCTTC
>TRBJ1-4|-|-|TRBV9
CASSDTGGGTNEKLFF
TGTGCCAGCAGCGATACCGGAGGGGGGACTAATGAAAAACTGTTTTTT
>TRBJ1-3|-|-|TRBV4-3
CASSQVGPGNTIYF
TGCGCCAGCAGCCAAGTGGGGCCTGGAAACACCATATATTTT
>TRBJ2-3|TRBD2|-|TRBV29-1
CSVYRTGGYTDTQYF
TGCAGCGTTTATAGAACGGGGGGTTACACAGATACGCAGTATTTT
>TRBJ2-2|-|-|TRBV19
CASSGLNTGELFF
TGTGCCAGTAGTGGGTTGAACACCGGGGAGCTGTTTTTT
>TRBJ2-1|-|-|TRBV5-1
CASSLAFSYNEQFF
TGCGCCAGCAGCTTGGCCTTTTCCTACAATGAGCAGTTCTTC